This TCR beta chain emerged from a study of TIL therapy for anti-PD-1-resistant metastatic lung cancer. About the research overall: Tumors had a median PD-L1 proportion score of more than 5%.

Findings and caveats of the study: The cohort had more treatment-naive, never-smoker and oncogene-addicted patients than typical.

As concerns this clone: Antigen unknown.

Specified time point: pre-treatment sample, taken before nivolumab and TIL therapy. Tumor tissue came from excised metastases, mostly pleural nodules or supraclavicular lymph nodes. The libraries were made with immunoSEQ v3. TCRdb keeps only in-frame clones here, not all; method: immunoSEQ multiplex PCR. The table lists approximately 9,400 clones, around 56% of them singletons. J gave up 6 bases and V 3 bases, and 4 bases lay outside the gene matches. Germline CDR1 is SGHRS and CDR2 is YFSETQ. The CDR3 totals 16 residues. The rearrangement joins TRBV5-1 to TRBJ2-3; 16 nucleotides agree with TRBD2. The TCR comes from a person aged 25 to 80 with non-small cell lung cancer. Sample: tumor tissue, taken at baseline. CDR3 nucleotide sequence: TGCGCCAGCAGCTGGGGACTAGCGGGGGGGCAGGATACGCAGTATTTT. Translating gives CASSWGLAGGQDTQYF.